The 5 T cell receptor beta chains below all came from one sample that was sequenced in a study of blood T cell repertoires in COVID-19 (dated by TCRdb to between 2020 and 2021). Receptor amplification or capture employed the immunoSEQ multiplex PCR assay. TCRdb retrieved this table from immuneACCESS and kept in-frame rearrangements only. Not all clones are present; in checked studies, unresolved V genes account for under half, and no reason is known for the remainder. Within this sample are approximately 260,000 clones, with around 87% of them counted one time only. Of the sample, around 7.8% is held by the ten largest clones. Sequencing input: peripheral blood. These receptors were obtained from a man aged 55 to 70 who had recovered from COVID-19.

The CDR3 DNA sequence: TGTGCCACCAGCAGAGATCGGCGTAAACAGGCGGACTCTGGAAACACCATATATTTT. This translates into CATSRDRRKQADSGNTIYF. The rearrangement links TRBV15 to TRBJ1-3; TRBD1 might be the D (5 bases). Trimming shortened V by 0 bases and J by 0 bases, and 18 bases separated the two germline ends. From germline, CDR1 is LNHNV and CDR2 YYDKDF (reference sequence). The CDR3 has 19 amino acids.

CDR3 nucleotides: TGTGCCAGTAGCCGACAGGCGTTCATGGAAAAACTGTTTTTT. Translating gives CASSRQAFMEKLFF. The genes are TRBV19 and TRBJ1-4; maybe TRBD1 (6 bases). This CDR3 has 14 residues. CDR1 LNHDA and CDR2 SQIVND come from the germline V gene (reference sequence). The ends were cut back, 6 bases at V and 8 bases at J, with 16 bases in the middle.

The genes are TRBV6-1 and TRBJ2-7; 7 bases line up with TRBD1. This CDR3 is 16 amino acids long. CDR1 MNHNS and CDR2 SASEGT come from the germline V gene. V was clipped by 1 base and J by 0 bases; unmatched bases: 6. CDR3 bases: TGTGCCAGCAGTGAAGTCGGGGCAGGGGGCTCCTACGAGCAGTACGTC. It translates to CASSEVGAGGSYEQYV.

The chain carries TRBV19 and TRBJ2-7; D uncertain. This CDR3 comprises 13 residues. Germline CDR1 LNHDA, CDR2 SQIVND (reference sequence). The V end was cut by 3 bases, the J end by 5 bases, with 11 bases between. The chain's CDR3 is CASSMAQINEQYF. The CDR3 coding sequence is TGTGCCAGTAGTATGGCTCAGATAAACGAGCAGTACTTC.

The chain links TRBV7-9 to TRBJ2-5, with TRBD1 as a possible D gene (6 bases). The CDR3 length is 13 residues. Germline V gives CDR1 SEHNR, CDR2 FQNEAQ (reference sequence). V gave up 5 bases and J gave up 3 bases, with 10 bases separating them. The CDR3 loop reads CASSRGTKETQYF. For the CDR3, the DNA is TGTGCCAGCAGCCGAGGGACAAAAGAGACCCAGTACTTC.